This TCR beta chain was obtained from a study of T-cell reconstitution after alpha-beta-depleted transplantation in children. This clonotype was picked up a small number of times. There are 13 residues in the CDR3. Germline trimming cut 10 bases from V and 8 bases from J; bases unmatched to any gene: 9. Germline V CDR1 and CDR2: ENHRY, SYGVKD. A library of TCRbeta sequences, prepared with unique molecular identifiers, was generated. TCRdb used MiXCR to reprocess the PCR reads, holding one entry per CDR3 protein. The table shows roughly 300,000 distinct CDR3 sequences, with about a tenth occurring only once.

Sequenced here: PBMCs from the stem cell graft donor, sampled from the stem cell graft. The rearrangement links TRBV10-3 to TRBJ2-1; 9 nucleotides match TRBD1. The origin of this receptor is a human donor who donated a stem cell graft to a child with acute lymphoblastic leukemia. The CDR3 bases are TGTGCCACATCGGGACAGGGAGTCCATGAGCAGTTCTTC. This encodes CATSGQGVHEQFF.